The 7 T cell receptor beta chains listed next were all sequenced from one sample in a study of graft-versus-host responses after intestinal transplantation. Clones were sequenced by immunoSEQ multiplex PCR, and TCRdb holds only the in-frame ones, with some missing. The repertoire holds tens of thousands of clones, with about 90% as singletons. These receptors' targets are unknown. The specimen was unstimulated CD8+ T cells sorted from spleen or lymph node cells, collected before transplant. The receptors here all came from a human donor who was the organ donor for an intestinal transplant.

The chain links TRBV6-1 to TRBJ2-7; 10 bases match TRBD2. The V segment lost 6 bases and the J segment 0 bases; nucleotides outside the gene matches: 5. Germline assignment: CDR1 MNHNS and CDR2 SASEGT. The CDR3 length is 15 residues. The chain's CDR3 is CASSVTSGDSYEQYV. The DNA for the CDR3 is TGTGCCAGCAGCGTCACTAGCGGGGACTCCTACGAGCAGTACGTC.

The chain links TRBV27 to TRBJ2-6, with a weak D call TRBD1 (5 bases). Trimming cost V 6 bases and J 0 bases, with 21 bases left between them. The length of the CDR3 is 19 residues. Germline loops: CDR1 MNHEY, CDR2 SMNVEV (reference sequence). Written as DNA, the CDR3 is TGTGCCAGCAGCACCCCACGTCCGGACACCTTCTCTGGGGCCAACGTCCTGACTTTC. Translation: CASSTPRPDTFSGANVLTF.

The chain has TRBV5-4 and TRBJ2-7; a weak D match, TRBD1 (7 bases). Germline CDR1 is SGHNT and CDR2 is YYREEE (reference sequence). The CDR3 is 14 amino acids. The V and J ends lost 4 bases and 2 bases respectively, with 13 bases between them. The CDR3 DNA reads as TGTGCCAGCAGCCTGGAGGGACAGCCCTACGAGCAGTACGTC. It specifies CASSLEGQPYEQYV.

The chain carries TRBV7-6 and TRBJ2-1; D unclear. V was shortened by 5 bases and J by 3 bases, with 11 bases between the two germline ends. This CDR3 has 14 amino acids. The germline V gene encodes CDR1 SGHVS and CDR2 FNYEAQ. Written as DNA, the CDR3 is TGTGCCAGCAGCGCCGAGGTAGGCTACAATGAGCAGTTCTTC. Protein: CASSAEVGYNEQFF.

The chain couples TRBV15 to TRBJ1-2, with a possible D match to TRBD1 (5 bases). V lost 2 bases, J lost 6 bases, and 19 bases lay in between. Germline CDR1 reads LNHNV; CDR2 reads YYDKDF (reference sequence). The CDR3 is 16 amino acids. The CDR3 sequence is CATSRTLSTSGHGYTF. The DNA for the CDR3 is TGTGCCACCAGCAGAACCCTAAGTACCTCAGGGCATGGCTACACCTTC.

The gene calls are TRBV29-1 and TRBJ2-3; TRBD1 is a possible D gene (6 bases). Germline V lookup: CDR1 SQVTM, CDR2 ANQGSEA. V was shortened by 5 bases and J by 0 bases, with 15 bases between the two germline ends. This CDR3 has 15 amino acids. The CDR3 loop is CSVFGTQTSTDTQYF. The CDR3, as DNA: TGCAGCGTTTTCGGGACACAAACTAGCACAGATACGCAGTATTTT.

The chain employs TRBV7-8 and TRBJ1-1; D is unresolved. Trimming cost V 1 base and J 7 bases, with 7 bases left between them. The CDR3 loop spans 12 amino acids. Germline V CDR1 and CDR2: SGHVS, FQNEAQ. The CDR3 coding sequence is TGTGCCAGCAGCTTAGATACAGATGAAGCTTTCTTT. The encoded protein is CASSLDTDEAFF.